One and the same sample provided the 27 T cell receptor beta chains below, sequenced in a study of shared T cell receptors in the human thymus (dated by TCRdb to the early 2020s). The library was prepared using the immunoSEQ multiplex PCR assay. This immuneACCESS table, as held by TCRdb, lists in-frame sequences with V and J called but not all clones. Of the missing ones, under half trace to an unresolved V gene in checked studies; the others have no known cause. The sample includes hundreds of thousands of clones, with approximately 87% observed a single time. The leading ten clones occupy roughly 0.0097% of the sample. The same sample was also studied in work on human thymus T cells.

Input material: thymocytes. The receptors shown here come from a boy under two years old with a congenital heart defect. Donor details come from another sample of the same person, matched by shared clones.

The CDR3 protein is CASSSMFGLAGVRDTGELFF. The CDR3 nucleotides are TGTGCCAGTAGCTCAATGTTTGGACTAGCGGGAGTGAGGGACACCGGGGAGCTGTTTTTT. The chain carries TRBV19 and TRBJ2-2; 13 nucleotides agree with TRBD2. CDR1 LNHDA and CDR2 SQIVND come from the germline V gene (reference sequence). With 6 bases clipped from V and 3 bases from J, the junction kept 16 bases outside the gene matches. CDR3 length: 20 residues.

The chain carries TRBV27 and TRBJ1-4, with 9 bases that match TRBD1. V shed 6 bases, J shed 3 bases, and the junction held 2 bases outside the gene matches. Germline CDR1 MNHEY, CDR2 SMNVEV (reference sequence). This CDR3 region has 14 residues. The CDR3, as DNA: TGTGCCAGCAGGAGGACAGGGGCTAATGAAAAACTGTTTTTT. It encodes CASRRTGANEKLFF.

The chain employs TRBV27 and TRBJ2-7, with TRBD2 matching over 11 bases. The germline gives CDR1 MNHEY, CDR2 SMNVEV (reference sequence). This CDR3 spans 15 amino acids. With 2 bases clipped from V and 5 bases from J, the junction kept 5 bases outside the gene matches. The CDR3 DNA reads TGTGCCAGCAGTTTAGCGACTAGCGGGACCCACGAGCAGTACTTC. This codes for CASSLATSGTHEQYF.

V and J are TRBV7-9 and TRBJ2-7; D might be TRBD2 (6 bases). This CDR3 comprises 14 residues. Germline V gives CDR1 SEHNR, CDR2 FQNEAQ (reference sequence). Trimming took off 1 base at V and 2 bases at J, with 9 bases between the two ends. This chain's CDR3 is CASSLGSGPYEQYF. The CDR3 DNA reads as TGTGCCAGCAGCTTAGGTAGCGGTCCCTACGAGCAGTACTTC. The entire variable domain, with the rest obtained from reference TRBV7-9 and TRBJ2-7, is as follows: DTGVSQNPRHKITKRGQNVTFRCDPISEHNRLYWYRQTLGQGPEFLTYFQNEAQLEKSRLLSDRFSAERPKGSFSTLEIQRTEQGDSAMYLCASSLGSGPYEQYFGPGTRLTVT.

This clone was detected a few times. The chain couples TRBV29-1 to TRBJ1-4; no firm D call. The CDR3 extends over 11 amino acids. Trimming left V 5 bases short and J 13 bases short, with 14 bases between. Germline assignment: CDR1 SQVTM and CDR2 ANQGSEA. The CDR3 region has the DNA TGCAGCGTTCCGGAGCTGGGAGGACTGTTTTTT. Residues: CSVPELGGLFF. Variable domain in full (rest from reference TRBV29-1 and TRBJ1-4): SAVISQKPSRDICQRGTSLTIQCQVDSQVTMMFWYRQQPGQSLTLIATANQGSEATYESGFVIDKFPISRPNLTFSTLTVSNMSPEDSSIYLCSVPELGGLFFGSGTQLSVL.

V and J are TRBV29-1 and TRBJ2-1, with 10 bases aligning to TRBD2. Germline assignment: CDR1 SQVTM and CDR2 ANQGSEA. The CDR3 is 14 residues long. Unmatched junction bases numbered 6, after V lost 1 base and J lost 9 bases. As DNA, the CDR3 is TGCAGCGTTGAAGGGACTAGCGGCCTCCCTGAGCAGTTCTTC. Translated, it gives CSVEGTSGLPEQFF.

This clone was recorded once. This chain connects TRBV6-6 to TRBJ2-2; D remains ambiguous. The CDR3 covers 13 residues. V lost 2 bases, J lost 3 bases, and 4 bases lay in between. Germline CDR1 is MNHNY and CDR2 is SVGAGI (reference sequence). CDR3 sequence: CASSYGDTGELFF. The CDR3 bases are TGTGCCAGCAGTTACGGAGACACCGGGGAGCTGTTTTTT.

The chain couples TRBV7-2 to TRBJ2-1, with 8 bases lining up with TRBD2. The J segment lost 6 bases and the V segment lost 5 bases, leaving 12 bases of the junction unmatched. The germline V gene has CDR1 SGHTA and CDR2 FQGNSA. The length of the CDR3 is 16 residues. CDR3 bases: TGTGCCAGCAGCCCTTCTTCAGCGGGAGTTTTCAATGAGCAGTTCTTC. This encodes CASSPSSAGVFNEQFF.

Turning to this clone: Other DNA sequences from this sample encode an identical CDR3 as well. The chain links TRBV6-5 to TRBJ2-7, with TRBD2 matching over 13 bases. The CDR3 runs 16 residues. Trimming at V came to 1 base and at J to 2 bases, leaving 2 bases not matched to a gene. Per germline, CDR1 MNHEY and CDR2 SVGAGI. The CDR3 reads CASSYFGLAGAYEQYF. CDR3 in DNA: TGTGCCAGCAGTTACTTCGGACTAGCGGGAGCCTACGAGCAGTACTTC.

The chain recombines TRBV5-4 with TRBJ2-5; TRBD2 agrees at 11 bases. The V gene end was trimmed by 3 bases and the J gene end by 0 bases; junction bases not matched to a gene: 16. The CDR3 spans 20 residues. Germline-derived CDR1 and CDR2 are SGHNT and YYREEE (reference sequence). CDR3 sequence reads: CASSSRRTSGSVWDQETQYF. For the CDR3, the DNA is TGTGCCAGCAGCTCCAGGAGAACTAGCGGGAGCGTCTGGGACCAAGAGACCCAGTACTTC.

In its sample, this clone was seen a few times. The V call is TRBV11-2, the J call TRBJ2-5; 10 positions match TRBD2. The V gene end was trimmed by 1 base and the J gene end by 5 bases; junction bases not matched to a gene: 13. Germline V gene sequence: CDR1 SGHAT, CDR2 FQNNGV. The CDR3 spans 18 residues. The CDR3 here is CASSLASTEREGQETQYF. The CDR3, as DNA: TGTGCCAGCAGCTTAGCCTCCACGGAGCGGGAGGGCCAGGAGACCCAGTACTTC.

On this clone itself: One end of the junction is discordant with germline, which a read error may explain. The V and J genes are TRBV5-5 and TRBJ1-2; TRBD1 matches at 7 bases. Germline CDR1 SGHKS, CDR2 YYEKEE (reference sequence). There are 15 residues in the CDR3. Here the CDR3 DNA reads TGTGCCAGCGGCTTGGCCGGACAGGTTCAATATGGCTACACCTTC. Translated, it gives CASGLAGQVQYGYTF.

This clone was detected only once. V usage is TRBV7-9 and J usage is TRBJ2-4, with 8 bases aligning to TRBD1. This CDR3 has 19 amino acids. V lost 5 bases to trimming and J lost 0 bases; unmatched junction nucleotides: 15. Looked up from germline, CDR1 is SEHNR and CDR2 is FQNEAQ (reference sequence). In DNA form, the CDR3 reads TGTGCCAGCAGCCCCCAGAGGACAGGGAGTTTCTTAGCCAAAAACATTCAGTACTTC. It is translated as CASSPQRTGSFLAKNIQYF.

The chain carries TRBV6-9 and TRBJ2-1; the match to TRBD2 covers 9 bases. Losses at the gene ends were 1 base for V and 4 bases for J; bases not matched to a gene: 2. CDR1 and CDR2 from the germline V gene are MNHGY and SVAAGI. The CDR3 has 15 residues. The CDR3 spells CASSYLREGYNEQFF. The CDR3 DNA follows: TGTGCCAGCAGTTATTTGCGGGAGGGATACAATGAGCAGTTCTTC.

The rearrangement joins TRBV6-5 to TRBJ2-7; 10 nucleotides match TRBD1. V lost 6 bases to trimming and J lost 3 bases; unmatched junction nucleotides: 5. CDR1 is MNHEY, CDR2 SVGAGI, per germline. The CDR3 loop spans 14 amino acids. The CDR3 loop reads CASRRDRGGYEQYF. CDR3 DNA: TGTGCCAGCAGACGGGACAGGGGCGGCTACGAGCAGTACTTC.

The V and J genes are TRBV13 and TRBJ2-7; 7 nucleotides align to TRBD2. V was pared by 6 bases and J by 2 bases, with 7 bases of the junction left unmatched. The length of the CDR3 is 14 residues. Germline V gene data show CDR1 as PRHDT and CDR2 as FYEKMQ (reference sequence). The CDR3 DNA reads TGTGCCAGCAGTCCGGGGAGCGGGGCCTACGAGCAGTACTTC. Translation: CASSPGSGAYEQYF.

The chain uses TRBV6-1 and TRBJ2-7; D is unclear. V was cut by 2 bases and J by 2 bases, with 10 bases left in between. Germline CDR1 and CDR2: MNHNS and SASEGT. This CDR3 region has 14 residues. DNA of the CDR3: TGTGCCAGCAGTGAACAGTACCCAACCTACGAGCAGTACTTC. Protein: CASSEQYPTYEQYF.

V usage is TRBV28 and J usage is TRBJ1-2, with a weak D call TRBD1 (5 bases). The CDR3 spans 18 residues. The V and J ends lost 5 bases and 2 bases respectively, with 24 bases between them. From germline, CDR1 is MDHEN and CDR2 SYDVKM. The CDR3 DNA is TGTGCCAGCAGTCTCCCCATTTGGAGGGGCGAGAAAAACTATGGCTACACCTTC. It translates to CASSLPIWRGEKNYGYTF.

This rearrangement joins TRBV13 to TRBJ2-5; 11 nucleotides align to TRBD2. The ends lost 0 bases at V and 5 bases at J; junction bases unmatched: 8. This CDR3 comprises 17 residues. From germline, CDR1 is PRHDT and CDR2 FYEKMQ (reference sequence). CDR3 nucleotide sequence: TGTGCCAGCAGCTTAGGCGGTAGCGGGAGGGCCCGGGAGACCCAGTACTTC. Encoded protein: CASSLGGSGRARETQYF. Complete variable domain (other parts from reference TRBV13 and TRBJ2-5): AAGVIQSPRHLIKEKRETATLKCYPIPRHDTVYWYQQGPGQDPQFLISFYEKMQSDKGSIPDRFSAQQFSDYHSELNMSSLELGDSALYFCASSLGGSGRARETQYFGPGTRLLVL.

The rearrangement joins TRBV7-2 to TRBJ2-1, with TRBD2 matching over 10 bases. Germline loops: CDR1 SGHTA, CDR2 FQGNSA. The CDR3 runs 12 residues. The trim removed 5 bases at V and 14 bases at J, leaving 6 bases unmatched. The CDR3 protein is CASSTSGKGKFF. DNA of the CDR3: TGTGCCAGCAGCACTAGCGGGAAGGGTAAGTTCTTC.

This chain links TRBV4-1 with TRBJ2-2, with TRBD2 matching 10 bases. From germline, CDR1 is MGHRA and CDR2 YSYEKL. The V and J ends lost 2 bases and 5 bases, in that order; junction bases with no gene match: 8. This CDR3 has 17 residues. The CDR3 loop is CASSQNIAGGVTGELFF. In nucleotides, the CDR3 is TGCGCCAGCAGCCAAAACATAGCGGGAGGTGTGACCGGGGAGCTGTTTTTT.

V and J are TRBV30 and TRBJ2-3; no definite D call. The V gene's germline CDR1 is GTSNPN and CDR2 SVGIG (reference sequence). The CDR3 has 12 amino acids. Trimming pared 3 bases from V and 4 bases from J, leaving 8 bases between. The CDR3, as DNA: TGTGCCTGGAGCCCCAGGCCAGATACGCAGTATTTT. Amino acid sequence: CAWSPRPDTQYF.

This clone showed up just a few times. The chain combines TRBV7-9 with TRBJ1-4; maybe TRBD1 (5 bases). The CDR3 is 16 amino acids. The V end was cut by 7 bases, the J end by 5 bases, with 20 bases between. Germline V gene data show CDR1 as SEHNR and CDR2 as FQNEAQ (reference sequence). In DNA form, the CDR3 reads TGTGCCAGCAAGCTAAGCGGACAAGGGAGGAATGAAAAACTGTTTTTT. The encoded protein is CASKLSGQGRNEKLFF.

The chain links TRBV7-9 to TRBJ2-4; D is possibly TRBD1 (5 bases). This CDR3 has 17 residues. V was cut by 0 bases and J by 0 bases, with 12 bases left in between. The germline gives CDR1 SEHNR, CDR2 FQNEAQ (reference sequence). In DNA, the CDR3 is TGTGCCAGCAGCTTAGCGCAGGGCGAGGAAGCCAAAAACATTCAGTACTTC. Translating gives CASSLAQGEEAKNIQYF.

The chain employs TRBV5-1 and TRBJ1-2, with D perhaps TRBD1 (6 bases). The CDR3 extends over 13 amino acids. V gave up 5 bases and J gave up 3 bases, with 11 bases separating them. Germline CDR1 SGHRS, CDR2 YFSETQ. The CDR3 DNA reads as TGCGCCAGCAGTGGGCAGGGGTACTATGGCTACACCTTC. Amino acid sequence: CASSGQGYYGYTF.

This chain joins TRBV12-5 and TRBJ2-2, with 10 nucleotides matching TRBD2. Germline lookup yields CDR1 LGHNT and CDR2 FRNRAP. This CDR3 comprises 18 residues. Trimming at V came to 0 bases and at J to 4 bases, leaving 8 bases not matched to a gene. CDR3 residues: CASGLVPQREGPTGELFF. The CDR3 DNA follows: TGTGCTAGTGGTTTGGTACCCCAGCGGGAGGGTCCCACCGGGGAGCTGTTTTTT.

V usage is TRBV19 and J usage is TRBJ1-2, with D perhaps matching TRBD1 (6 bases). The germline V gene encodes CDR1 LNHDA and CDR2 SQIVND (reference sequence). Between the trimmed V and J ends, which lost 5 bases and 4 bases, there was a span of 17 bases. The CDR3 consists of 15 residues. The CDR3 DNA sequence: TGTGCCAGTAGTCCCCGAAAGGGGGGGTCCTATGGCTACACCTTC. This encodes CASSPRKGGSYGYTF.